This T cell receptor (beta chain) was recovered during a study of blood T cell repertoires in COVID-19. Study context: The analysed material was cDNA or gDNA that came from T cells, B-cell-depleted T cells, or PBMCs.

The length of the CDR3 is 18 residues. V trimming: 1 base; J trimming: 6 bases; junction bases outside the gene matches: 14. The V gene's germline CDR1 is LGHNT and CDR2 FRNRAP. Adults between roughly 18 and 95 years of age took part from more than 20 US areas. Generated by immunoSEQ multiplex PCR, the TCRdb table keeps only in-frame clones and is missing some. The table includes nearly 200,000 clones, around 89% detected once. The chain combines TRBV12-5 with TRBJ1-5, with 8 bases that match TRBD1. The receptor was derived from a woman between 18 and 29 years old who had recovered from COVID-19. The sample was PBMCs or T cells enriched from blood (not recorded which). CDR3 loop: CASGLGTSSGGGGQPQHF. CDR3 DNA sequence: TGTGCTAGTGGTTTGGGGACTAGTTCAGGGGGCGGTGGTCAGCCCCAGCATTTT.